This entry lists 8 T cell receptor beta chains sequenced from one sample in a study of cytomegalovirus exposure and HLA in healthy donors. The PCR was carried out with 60 Vbeta primers and 13 Jbeta primers. Libraries were prepared by immunoSEQ multiplex PCR; TCRdb keeps only in-frame clonotypes and omits some of them. In the table there are under 150,000 clones, 75% to 85% of which are singletons. Sequenced material: PBMCs. These receptors were obtained from a man aged 30 to 39 in good health and CMV-seronegative.

In this sample, this clone turned up once. V usage is TRBV7-8 and J usage is TRBJ1-1, with a tentative D call TRBD1 (5 bases). Trimming left V 5 bases short and J 5 bases short, with 24 bases between. Germline loops: CDR1 SGHVS, CDR2 FQNEAQ. The CDR3 contains 17 residues. The CDR3 region is CASSPDTGLGYNTEAFF. CDR3 bases: TGTGCCAGCAGCCCGGACACCGGCCTGGGTTACAATACTGAAGCTTTCTTT.

On this clone itself: It is unclear where the CDR3 begins or ends on the DNA, so no DNA is shown, and the CDR3 is as TCRdb lists it. V gene TRBV9 combines with J gene TRBJ2-3; TRBD2 is taken as the D call from the table, unchecked against the DNA. The CDR3 spans 15 amino acids, including both terminal residues. Germline CDR1 is SGDLS and CDR2 is YYNGEE. This CDR3 reads CASSIVASGSEEVVF.

The rearrangement links TRBV6-6 to TRBJ2-2, with D possibly TRBD2 on 6 matching bases. The CDR3 extends over 14 amino acids. Germline V gene data show CDR1 as MNHNY and CDR2 as SVGAGI (reference sequence). Trimming removed 6 bases at V and 3 bases at J, with 11 bases between. The CDR3 sequence: CASRQRRDTGELFF. The CDR3 nucleotides read TGTGCCAGCAGACAGAGGAGGGACACCGGGGAGCTGTTTTTT.

The chain joins TRBV6-5 to TRBJ1-1; D unclear. The germline V gene encodes CDR1 MNHEY and CDR2 SVGAGI. This CDR3 comprises 13 residues. Trimming cost V 5 bases and J 11 bases, with 18 bases left between them. The CDR3 loop reads CASSAPDGRGAFF. As DNA, the CDR3 is TGTGCCAGCAGTGCGCCGGATGGGCGCGGGGCTTTCTTT.

The CDR3 region is CASSDGDAYTGELFF. Written as DNA, the CDR3 is TGTGCCAGTAGTGATGGAGACGCCTACACCGGGGAGCTGTTTTTT. The chain is built from TRBV19 and TRBJ2-2; D is unclear. In germline, CDR1 is LNHDA, CDR2 SQIVND (reference sequence). This CDR3 region has 15 residues. The ends were cut back, 5 bases at V and 3 bases at J, with 13 bases in the middle.

The chain combines TRBV7-6 with TRBJ2-7; D remains unclear. The germline gives CDR1 SGHVS, CDR2 FNYEAQ. The CDR3 is 12 residues long. Trimming removed 5 bases from V and 4 bases from J, with 9 bases in between. The CDR3 DNA reads as TGTGCCAGCAGCGGAGAATATTACGAGCAGTACTTC. Translation gives CASSGEYYEQYF.

This clone was observed once. V and J are TRBV27 and TRBJ1-1; D remains ambiguous. Trimming cost V 9 bases and J 1 base, with 9 bases left between them. From germline, CDR1 is MNHEY and CDR2 SMNVEV (reference sequence). The CDR3 contains 12 residues. The CDR3 region is CASGLTNTEAFF. The CDR3 DNA follows: TGTGCCAGTGGACTGACGAACACTGAAGCTTTCTTT.

This chain joins TRBV9 and TRBJ2-1; D perhaps matches TRBD2 (6 bases). Germline lookup yields CDR1 SGDLS and CDR2 YYNGEE. With 0 bases removed from V and 8 bases from J, the gap between germline ends came to 12 bases. The CDR3 runs to 14 residues. The CDR3 sequence is CASSVATSSDEQFF. CDR3 sequence (DNA): TGTGCCAGCAGCGTAGCTACTAGCTCCGATGAGCAGTTCTTC.